This T cell receptor beta chain was captured by sequencing in a study of human T cells and chemical hapten exposure. Study background: Diphenylcyclopropenone doses were given weekly to the scalps of patients across the approximately 25-week study. Mainly, slight library volume differences in the pool made TCR yields vary.

V shed 4 bases and J 7 bases; nucleotides not matched to a gene: 14. CDR3 size: 17 residues. Germline values: CDR1 MDHEN, CDR2 SYDVKM. Described time point: patch test 2, 6 weeks after DPC sensitization. Treatment: therapeutic diphenylcyclopropenone sensitization with weekly scalp DPC. Those who donated were patients with alopecia, 18 to 70 years of age, and suitable for DPC. In its sample, this clonotype was seen a few times. Unique molecular identifiers were affixed to discrete cDNA molecules within the library. TCRdb fed the RACE reads into MiXCR, producing one record per CDR3 protein. The data contain tens of thousands of distinct CDR3 sequences, 7.5% to 9.5% of them seen just once; the ten biggest clones take up around 3.5%.

The rearrangement links TRBV28 to TRBJ2-1; TRBD2 matches at 9 bases. The sample was whole blood, taken in connection with sensitization to the hapten diphenylcyclopropenone (DPC). This receptor was obtained from a woman aged 45-59 years with alopecia areata. Some clones in this sample may be carry-over from other donors' samples. The CDR3 here is CASSSSFSGSIRNEQFF. CDR3 bases: TGTGCCAGCAGTTCCTCCTTTAGCGGGAGTATTAGGAATGAGCAGTTCTTC. Using reference TRBV28 and TRBJ2-1 for the parts outside the CDR3, the full variable domain is DVKVTQSSRYLVKRTGEKVFLECVQDMDHENMFWYRQDPGLGLRLIYFSYDVKMKEKGDIPEGYSVSREKKERFSLILESASTNQTSMYLCASSSSFSGSIRNEQFFGPGTRLTVL.